What follows are 9 T cell receptor beta chains derived from one specimen sequenced in a study of prognosis after radiotherapy for stage I lung cancer. Using two-round multiplex PCR, the authors amplified TCR beta CDR3 from genomic DNA. With primers specific to each TRBV and TRBJ gene, the first-round PCR was performed. TCRdb re-called the multiplex PCR reads with MiXCR, one entry per CDR3 protein. The table shows approximately 28,000 distinct CDR3 sequences, with about 32% occurring only once. The sequencing here drew on PBMCs, taken before or after stereotactic body radiation therapy (not recorded which). These receptors came from a donor aged 50 or older with non-small cell lung cancer.

This clonotype has ten or more counts. This chain's CDR3 is CASSLRGDETQYF. CDR3 nucleotides: TGCGCCAGCAGCTTACGGGGGGATGAGACCCAGTACTTC. The chain uses TRBV5-1 and TRBJ2-5; TRBD2 agrees at 7 bases. The germline gives CDR1 SGHRS, CDR2 YFSETQ. V lost 2 bases to trimming and J lost 5 bases; unmatched junction nucleotides: 3. The CDR3 spans 13 residues.

This clonotype was recorded many times. This sequence joins TRBV28 and TRBJ1-1; D is possibly TRBD1 (5 bases). CDR1 and CDR2 (germline): MDHEN, SYDVKM. V was shortened by 1 base and J by 0 bases, with 9 bases between the two germline ends. The CDR3 is 15 amino acids. As DNA, the CDR3 is TGTGCCAGCAGTTTATTCGGGACTCTGAACACTGAAGCTTTCTTT. Translation: CASSLFGTLNTEAFF.

The chain combines TRBV6-1 with TRBJ2-1; maybe TRBD2 (6 bases). The germline CDR1 and CDR2 sequences are MNHNS and SASEGT. The CDR3 contains 15 residues. The V gene lost 1 base and the J gene lost 7 bases, with 14 bases spanning the gap. This CDR3 is CASSEGGVLYNEQFF. The CDR3, as DNA: TGTGCCAGCAGTGAAGGGGGGGTCCTATATAATGAGCAGTTCTTC.

The sample holds a few counts of this clonotype. This rearrangement joins TRBV27 to TRBJ2-7, with D possibly being TRBD2 (5 bases). Trimming stripped 3 bases from V and 0 bases from J, with 9 bases between. Germline V lookup: CDR1 MNHEY, CDR2 SMNVEV (reference sequence). The CDR3 has 14 residues. DNA of the CDR3: TGTGCCAGCAGTTTTTCGGCGGGCTCCTACGAGCAGTACTTC. This gives the protein CASSFSAGSYEQYF.

As for this clonotype: A far larger clone is only one base removed, so a read error is likely. The V call is TRBV6-2 or TRBV6-3, the J call TRBJ1-1, with D unclear. The germline V gene encodes CDR1 MNHEY and CDR2 SVGEGT. The CDR3 sequence is 14 residues long. The CDR3 coding sequence is TGTGCCAGCGGTTACTCGAATGCTTGGGTGGAGGCTTTCTTT. Translating gives CASGYSNAWVEAFF.

As concerns this clonotype: A much larger clonotype is one base distant, so this may be a read error. CDR3 nucleotides: TGTGCCAGCACCTTGGCAGGGATCCCCTACGAGCAGTACTTC. Protein: CASTLAGIPYEQYF. The rearrangement joins TRBV5-4 to TRBJ2-7; TRBD1 is a possible D gene (5 bases). This CDR3 contains 14 residues. Germline CDR1 is SGHNT and CDR2 is YYREEE (reference sequence). Variable domain in full (rest from reference TRBV5-4 and TRBJ2-7): ETGVTQSPTHLIKTRGQQVTLRCSSQSGHNTVSWYQQALGQGPQFIFQYYREEENGRGNFPPRFSGLQFPNYSSELNVNALELDDSALYLCASTLAGIPYEQYFGPGTRLTVT.

This clonotype was seen at least ten times. DNA of the CDR3: TGCGCCAGCGGGTTGACTGGGAGGAGTGAAGCTTTCTTT. Its protein is CASGLTGRSEAFF. The chain uses TRBV5-1 and TRBJ1-1; no reliable D call. V dropped 7 bases and J dropped 7 bases, with 17 bases sitting between them. The CDR3 contains 13 residues. Germline V gene sequence: CDR1 SGHRS, CDR2 YFSETQ.

Comments on this clonotype: A much larger clone differs by one base, so this may be a read error. The chain employs TRBV5-1 and TRBJ2-7; D ambiguous. V lost 0 bases and J lost 2, with 12 bases in between. Per the germline V gene, CDR1 is SGHRS and CDR2 is YFSETQ. This CDR3 is 15 amino acids long. The CDR3 region has the DNA TGCGCCAGCAGCTTGGGCGGCTTAAGGGCCTACGAGCAGTACTTC. It encodes CASSLGGLRAYEQYF. The full variable domain, completed using reference TRBV5-1 and TRBJ2-7, is KAGVTQTPRYLIKTRGQQVTLSCSPISGHRSVSWYQQTPGQGLQFLFEYFSETQRNKGNFPGRFSGRQFSNSRSEMNVSTLELGDSALYLCASSLGGLRAYEQYFGPGTRLTVT.

V usage is TRBV10-2 and J usage is TRBJ1-4; D is undetermined. This CDR3 contains 18 residues. Germline lookup yields CDR1 WSHSY and CDR2 SAAADI. With 5 bases removed from V and 0 bases from J, the gap between germline ends came to 19 bases. This chain's CDR3 is CASSKGDFWGTTNEKLFF. DNA of the CDR3: TGCGCCAGCAGTAAGGGAGATTTTTGGGGAACAACTAATGAAAAACTGTTTTTT.